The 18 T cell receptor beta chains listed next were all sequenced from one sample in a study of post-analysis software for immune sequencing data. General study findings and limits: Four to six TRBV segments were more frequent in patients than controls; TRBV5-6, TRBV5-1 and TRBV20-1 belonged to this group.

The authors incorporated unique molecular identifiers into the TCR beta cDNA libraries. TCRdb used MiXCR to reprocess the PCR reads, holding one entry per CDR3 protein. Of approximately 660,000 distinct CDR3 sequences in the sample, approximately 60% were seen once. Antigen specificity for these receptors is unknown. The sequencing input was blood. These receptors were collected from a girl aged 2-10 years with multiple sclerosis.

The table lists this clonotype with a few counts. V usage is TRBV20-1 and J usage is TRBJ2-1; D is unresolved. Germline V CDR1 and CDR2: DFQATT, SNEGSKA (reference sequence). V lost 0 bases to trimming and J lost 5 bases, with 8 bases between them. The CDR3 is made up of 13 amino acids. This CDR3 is CSARDRYDNEQFF. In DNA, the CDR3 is TGCAGTGCTAGAGATCGGTATGACAATGAGCAGTTCTTC.

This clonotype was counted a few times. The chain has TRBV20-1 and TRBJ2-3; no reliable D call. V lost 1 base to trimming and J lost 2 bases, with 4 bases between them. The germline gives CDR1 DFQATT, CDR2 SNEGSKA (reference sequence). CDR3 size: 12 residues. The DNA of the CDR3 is TGCAGTGCTAGAGGACTCACAGATACGCAGTATTTT. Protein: CSARGLTDTQYF.

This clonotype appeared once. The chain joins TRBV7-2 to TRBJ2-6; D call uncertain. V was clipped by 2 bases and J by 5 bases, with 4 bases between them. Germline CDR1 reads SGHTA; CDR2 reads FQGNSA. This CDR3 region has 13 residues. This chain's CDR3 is CASSLLRANVLTF. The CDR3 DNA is TGTGCCAGCAGCTTATTAAGGGCCAACGTCCTGACTTTC.

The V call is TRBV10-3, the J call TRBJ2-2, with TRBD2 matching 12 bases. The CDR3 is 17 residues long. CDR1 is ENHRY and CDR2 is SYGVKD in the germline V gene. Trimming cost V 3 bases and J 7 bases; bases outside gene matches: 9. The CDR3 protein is CAISDPSGRALDGELFF. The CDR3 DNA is TGTGCCATCAGTGACCCTAGCGGGAGGGCCCTGGACGGGGAGCTGTTTTTT.

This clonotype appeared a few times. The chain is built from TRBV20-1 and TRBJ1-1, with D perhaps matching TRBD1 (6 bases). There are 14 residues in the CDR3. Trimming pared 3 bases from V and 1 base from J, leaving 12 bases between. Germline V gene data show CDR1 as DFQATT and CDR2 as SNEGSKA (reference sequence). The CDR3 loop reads CSARVGGPNTEAFF. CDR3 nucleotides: TGCAGTGCTAGGGTGGGGGGCCCGAACACTGAAGCTTTCTTT.

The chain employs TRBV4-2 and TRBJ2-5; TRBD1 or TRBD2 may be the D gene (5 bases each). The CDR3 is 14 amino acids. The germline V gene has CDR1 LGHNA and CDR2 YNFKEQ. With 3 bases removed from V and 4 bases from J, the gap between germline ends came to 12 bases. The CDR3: CASSQAGRGETQYF. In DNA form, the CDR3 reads TGTGCCAGCAGCCAGGCAGGGAGAGGAGAGACCCAGTACTTC.

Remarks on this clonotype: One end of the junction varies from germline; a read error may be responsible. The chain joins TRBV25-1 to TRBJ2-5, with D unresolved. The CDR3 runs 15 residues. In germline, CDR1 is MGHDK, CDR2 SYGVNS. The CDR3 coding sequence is TGTGCCAGCAGTGCCCCTTCCCCCGCCCAAGGGACCCAGTACTTC. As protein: CASSAPSPAQGTQYF. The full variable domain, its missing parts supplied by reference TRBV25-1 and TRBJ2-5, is EADIYQTPRYLVIGTGKKITLECSQTMGHDKMYWYQQDPGMELHLIHYSYGVNSTEKGDLSSESTVSRIRTEHFPLTLESARPSHTSQYLCASSAPSPAQGTQYFGPGTRLLVL.

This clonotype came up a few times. This CDR3 is CASSFGVLETQYF. CDR3 bases: TGTGCCAGCAGCTTCGGGGTTTTGGAGACCCAGTACTTC. The rearrangement uses TRBV7-2 and TRBJ2-5; weak D call: TRBD2 (5 bases). Trimming pared 3 bases from V and 5 bases from J, leaving 10 bases between. CDR1 SGHTA and CDR2 FQGNSA come from the germline V gene. CDR3 length equals 13 residues.

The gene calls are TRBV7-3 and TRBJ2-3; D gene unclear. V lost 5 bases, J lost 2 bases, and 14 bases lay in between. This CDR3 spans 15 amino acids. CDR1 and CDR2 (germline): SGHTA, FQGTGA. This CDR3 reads CASSIQADATDTQYF. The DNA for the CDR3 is TGTGCCAGCAGCATCCAGGCAGACGCCACAGATACGCAGTATTTT. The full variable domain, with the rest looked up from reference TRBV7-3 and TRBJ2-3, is GAGVSQTPSNKVTEKGKYVELRCDPISGHTALYWYRQSLGQGPEFLIYFQGTGAADDSGLPNDRFFAVRPEGSVSTLKIQRTERGDSAVYLCASSIQADATDTQYFGPGTRLTVL.

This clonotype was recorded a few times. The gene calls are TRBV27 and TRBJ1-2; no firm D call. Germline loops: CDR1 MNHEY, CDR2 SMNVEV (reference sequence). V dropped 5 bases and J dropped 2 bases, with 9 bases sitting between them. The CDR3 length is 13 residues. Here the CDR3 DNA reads TGTGCCAGCAGTCAGACCGTAAACTATGGCTACACCTTC. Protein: CASSQTVNYGYTF.

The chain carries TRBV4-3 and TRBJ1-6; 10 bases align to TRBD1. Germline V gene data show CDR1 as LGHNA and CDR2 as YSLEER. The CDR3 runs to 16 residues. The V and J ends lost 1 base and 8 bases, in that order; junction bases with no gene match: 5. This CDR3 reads CASSQVLGTGDSPLHF. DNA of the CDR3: TGCGCCAGCAGCCAAGTTTTAGGGACAGGGGATTCACCCCTCCACTTT.

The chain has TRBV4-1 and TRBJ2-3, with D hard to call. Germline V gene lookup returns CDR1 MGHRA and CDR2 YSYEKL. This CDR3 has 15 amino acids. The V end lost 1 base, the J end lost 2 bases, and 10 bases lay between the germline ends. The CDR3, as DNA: TGCGCCAGCAGCCAAGTTGCCTTTCTCACAGATACGCAGTATTTT. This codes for CASSQVAFLTDTQYF.

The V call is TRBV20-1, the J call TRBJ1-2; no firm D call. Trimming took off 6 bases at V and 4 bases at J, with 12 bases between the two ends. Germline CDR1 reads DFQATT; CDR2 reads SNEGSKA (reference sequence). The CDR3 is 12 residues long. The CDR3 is CSARTDFYGYTF. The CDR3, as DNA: TGCAGTGCAAGGACGGACTTCTATGGCTACACCTTC.

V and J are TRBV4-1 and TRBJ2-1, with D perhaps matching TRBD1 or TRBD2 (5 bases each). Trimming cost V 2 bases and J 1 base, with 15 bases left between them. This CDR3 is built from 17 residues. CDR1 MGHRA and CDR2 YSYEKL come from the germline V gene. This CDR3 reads CASSQTSGGVSYNEQFF. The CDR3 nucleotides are TGCGCCAGCAGCCAAACTTCTGGGGGAGTGTCCTACAATGAGCAGTTCTTC.

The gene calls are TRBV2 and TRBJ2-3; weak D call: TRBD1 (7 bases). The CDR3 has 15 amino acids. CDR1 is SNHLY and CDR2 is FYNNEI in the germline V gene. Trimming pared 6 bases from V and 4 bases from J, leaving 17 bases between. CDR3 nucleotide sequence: TGTGCCAGCAGAGGGAGCGGGCAGGGGGCAGATACGCAGTATTTT. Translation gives CASRGSGQGADTQYF.

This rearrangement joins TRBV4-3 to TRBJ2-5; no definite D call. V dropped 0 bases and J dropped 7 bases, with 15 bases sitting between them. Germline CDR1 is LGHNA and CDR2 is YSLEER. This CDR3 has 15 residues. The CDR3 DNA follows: TGCGCCAGCAGCCAAGACCTTGGGCCGGGCGGGACCCAGTACTTC. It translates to CASSQDLGPGGTQYF.

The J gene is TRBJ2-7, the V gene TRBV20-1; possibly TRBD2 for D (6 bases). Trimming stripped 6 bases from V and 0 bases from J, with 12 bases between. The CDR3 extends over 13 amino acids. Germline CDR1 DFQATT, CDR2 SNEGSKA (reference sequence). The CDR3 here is CSAQRASSYEQYF. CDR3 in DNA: TGCAGTGCCCAGCGGGCCAGCTCCTACGAGCAGTACTTC.

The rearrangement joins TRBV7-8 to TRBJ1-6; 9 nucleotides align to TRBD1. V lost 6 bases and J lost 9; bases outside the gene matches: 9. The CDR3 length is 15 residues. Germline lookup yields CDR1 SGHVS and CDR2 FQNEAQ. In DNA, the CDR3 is TGTGCCAGCAGGTACCGGGACAGGGCAGTTTCACCCCTCCACTTT. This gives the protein CASRYRDRAVSPLHF.